The 6 T cell receptor beta chains reported below all come from one sample, sequenced in a study of T-cell reconstitution after alpha-beta-depleted transplantation in children. Unique molecular identifiers were used in preparing the TCRbeta library. A single record per CDR3 protein comes from TCRdb applying MiXCR to the PCR reads. The table records 440,000 or so distinct CDR3 sequences, 43% of them present only once. Sequences were derived from PBMCs, sampled before TCRalphabeta/CD19-depleted stem cell transplant. The origin of the receptors is a girl aged 2 to 9 with aplastic anemia, due to receive a stem cell transplant.

The table lists this clonotype with a few counts. Here the CDR3 reads CSASPGGEKLFF. The DNA for the CDR3 is TGCAGTGCTAGCCCTGGGGGGGAAAAACTGTTTTTT. The rearrangement joins TRBV20-1 to TRBJ1-4; D is perhaps TRBD1 (5 bases). This CDR3 contains 12 residues. Germline V CDR1 and CDR2: DFQATT, SNEGSKA (reference sequence). V lost 3 bases, J lost 8 bases, and 10 bases lay in between.

This clonotype was detected a few times. This chain joins TRBV28 and TRBJ1-2; D might be TRBD1 (6 bases). This CDR3 spans 13 amino acids. Looked up from germline, CDR1 is MDHEN and CDR2 is SYDVKM. V was clipped by 7 bases and J by 3 bases, with 12 bases between them. CDR3 nucleotide sequence: TGTGCCAGCACCCAGAGGGGGGACTATGGCTACACCTTC. This gives the protein CASTQRGDYGYTF.

Details on this clonotype: An end of the junction differs from the germline gene, which may be a read error. The chain combines TRBV4-1 with TRBJ1-2; a weak D match, TRBD1 (6 bases). The CDR3 covers 11 residues. Germline CDR1 reads MGHRA; CDR2 reads YSYEKL. CDR3 loop: CASSHGPGEHF. The DNA for the CDR3 is TGCGCCAGCAGCCATGGGCCAGGGGAGCACTTC.

This clonotype was seen repeatedly, ten times or more. This chain connects TRBV7-2 to TRBJ1-4, with D tentatively TRBD1 (6 bases). Deletions cut 4 bases from V and 8 bases from J, with 17 bases between. CDR1 and CDR2 from the germline V gene are SGHTA and FQGNSA. The CDR3 is made up of 15 amino acids. The CDR3 loop is CASSSSSGAREKLFF. The CDR3 bases are TGTGCCAGCAGCTCCTCCTCGGGGGCGAGGGAAAAACTGTTTTTT.

To note about this clonotype: One junction end disagrees with the germline gene, perhaps due to a read error. V is TRBV29-1 and J is TRBJ1-1; unclear D gene. CDR1 and CDR2 (germline): SQVTM, ANQGSEA. This CDR3 comprises 12 residues. The CDR3: CGVLLMNTEAFF. CDR3 nucleotide sequence: TGCGGCGTTCTATTAATGAACACTGAAGCTTTCTTT. Complete variable domain (other parts from reference TRBV29-1 and TRBJ1-1): SAVISQKPSRDICQRGTSLTIQCQVDSQVTMMFWYRQQPGQSLTLIATANQGSEATYESGFVIDKFPISRPNLTFSTLTVSNMSPEDSSIYLCGVLLMNTEAFFGQGTRLTVV.

The CDR3 region has the DNA TGTGCCAGCAGCGCTGGGGCGGGAGTGTTCCACGAGCAGTACTTC. This sequence encodes CASSAGAGVFHEQYF. This rearrangement joins TRBV9 to TRBJ2-7, with TRBD2 identical over 7 bases. The CDR3 is made up of 15 amino acids. Germline CDR1 SGDLS, CDR2 YYNGEE. The junction had 11 bases not matched to a gene; V was cut back by 3 bases and J by 5 bases.